This T cell receptor (beta chain) was sequenced during a study of persistence of HIV-infected CD4 T cells. About the study: Isolated cells were CMV- and HIV-1 Gag-responding CD4+ T cells. General study results and limits: TCR oligoclonality correlated with proviral oligoclonality in the same sorted populations.

This CDR3 has 19 residues. J gave up 0 bases and V 0 bases, and 9 bases lay outside the gene matches. The germline V gene encodes CDR1 SGDLS and CDR2 YYNGEE. Sequencing used immunoSEQ version 4 in survey mode. Genomic DNA was diluted to 7.5 to 10 ng/uL, up to roughly 1 ug per sample. Data came from immunoSEQ multiplex PCR; TCRdb stores just in-frame clones and leaves some out. The table lists about 37,000 clones, approximately 80% of them singletons. A word on this clone: Its antigen is unidentified.

Cells were stimulated with CMV-infected fibroblast lysates at 10 ug/mL. CD40L/CD69 double-negative CD45RO-high memory CD4+ T cells were collected. The rearrangement uses TRBV9 and TRBJ2-1, with 10 bases that match TRBD2. The input for sequencing was CD4+ T cells sorted from PBMCs after approximately 20-hour stimulation, taken from a patient who received antiretroviral therapy. The source of this sequence is an adult man with HIV who was CMV-seropositive. CDR3 DNA: TGTGCCAGCAGCGTAGGCCCCCGCACTAGCGGGGTCTCCTACAATGAGCAGTTCTTC. Protein product: CASSVGPRTSGVSYNEQFF.